This entry lists 3 T cell receptor beta chains sequenced from one sample in a study of blood T cell repertoires in COVID-19. Assay: immunoSEQ multiplex PCR; the TCRdb copy retains only in-frame clones and omits some. The sample lists 150,000 or so clones, 80% to 90% occurring once. The sample consisted of peripheral blood. These TCRs come from a man aged 18 to 29 with COVID-19, enrolled during active disease.

The CDR3 spells CASSQGGLADSYNEQFF. The CDR3 coding sequence is TGTGCCAGCAGCCAAGGGGGACTAGCCGACTCCTACAATGAGCAGTTCTTC. The genes are TRBV14 and TRBJ2-1; 9 positions match TRBD2. With 1 base clipped from V and 0 bases from J, the junction kept 4 bases outside the gene matches. Germline loops: CDR1 SGHDN, CDR2 FVKESK. The CDR3 is 17 amino acids.

J is TRBJ1-3 and V is TRBV6-5; D gene uncertain. The germline V and J ends were trimmed by 2 bases and 4 bases, with 12 bases remaining between them. The CDR3 has 15 residues. CDR1 MNHEY and CDR2 SVGAGI come from the germline V gene. The DNA of the CDR3 is TGTGCCAGCAGTTACGCCGGGCGGGAAGGAAACACCATATATTTT. Amino acid sequence: CASSYAGREGNTIYF.

Note on this clone: An end of the junction does not agree with germline; a read error may underlie this. The V call is TRBV7-7, the J call TRBJ2-7, with 11 bases aligning to TRBD2. Germline values: CDR1 SSHAT, CDR2 FNYEAQ (reference sequence). The CDR3 covers 16 residues. This CDR3 reads CASSPGLAGKSYEQYF. The CDR3 DNA reads as TGTGCTAGCAGCCCCGGACTAGCGGGTAAATCCTACGAGCAGTACTTC.